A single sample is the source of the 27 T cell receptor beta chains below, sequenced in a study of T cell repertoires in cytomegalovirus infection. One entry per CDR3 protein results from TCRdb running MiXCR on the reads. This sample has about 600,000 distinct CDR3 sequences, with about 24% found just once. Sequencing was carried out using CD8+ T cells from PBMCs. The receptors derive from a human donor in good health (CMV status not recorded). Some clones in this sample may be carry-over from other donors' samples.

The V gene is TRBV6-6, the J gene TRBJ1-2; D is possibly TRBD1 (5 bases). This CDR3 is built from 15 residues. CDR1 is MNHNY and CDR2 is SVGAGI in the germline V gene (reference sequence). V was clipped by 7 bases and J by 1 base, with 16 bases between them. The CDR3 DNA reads TGTGCCAGCACCAAGGGACTGAGCCTTAACTATGGCTACACCTTC. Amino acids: CASTKGLSLNYGYTF.

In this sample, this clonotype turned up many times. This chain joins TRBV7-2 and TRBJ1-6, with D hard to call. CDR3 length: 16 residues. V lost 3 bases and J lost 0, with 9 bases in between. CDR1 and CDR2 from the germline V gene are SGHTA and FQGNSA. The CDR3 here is CASSFGRSSYNSPLHF. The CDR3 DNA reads TGTGCCAGCAGCTTCGGGCGGAGCTCCTATAATTCACCCCTCCACTTT.

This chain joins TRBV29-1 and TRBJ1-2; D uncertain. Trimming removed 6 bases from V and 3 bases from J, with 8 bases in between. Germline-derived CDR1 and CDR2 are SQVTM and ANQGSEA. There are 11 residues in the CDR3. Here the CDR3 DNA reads TGCAGCGTGGAGCAGTACTATGGCTACACCTTC. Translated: CSVEQYYGYTF.

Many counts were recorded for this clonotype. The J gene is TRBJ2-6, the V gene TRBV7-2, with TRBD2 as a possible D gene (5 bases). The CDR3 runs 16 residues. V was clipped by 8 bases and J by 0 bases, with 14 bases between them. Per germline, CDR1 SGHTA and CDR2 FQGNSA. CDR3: CASRGLAISGANVLTF. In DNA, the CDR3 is TGTGCCAGCCGCGGCCTAGCAATCTCTGGGGCCAACGTCCTGACTTTC.

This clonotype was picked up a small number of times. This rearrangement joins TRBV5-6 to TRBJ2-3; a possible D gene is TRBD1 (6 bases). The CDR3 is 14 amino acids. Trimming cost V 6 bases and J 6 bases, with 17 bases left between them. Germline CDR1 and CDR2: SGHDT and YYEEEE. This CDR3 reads CASTFAGATDTQYF. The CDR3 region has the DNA TGTGCCAGCACCTTCGCAGGGGCAACGGATACGCAGTATTTT.

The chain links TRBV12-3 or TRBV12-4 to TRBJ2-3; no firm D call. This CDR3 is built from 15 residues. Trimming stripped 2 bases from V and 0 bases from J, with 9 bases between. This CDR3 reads CASSLLVVSTDTQYF. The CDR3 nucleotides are TGTGCCAGCAGTTTACTAGTGGTGAGCACAGATACGCAGTATTTT.

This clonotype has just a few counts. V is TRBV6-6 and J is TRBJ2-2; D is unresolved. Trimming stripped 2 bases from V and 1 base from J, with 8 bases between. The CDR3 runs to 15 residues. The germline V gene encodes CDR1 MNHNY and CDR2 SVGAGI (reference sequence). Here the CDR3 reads CASSYREGNTGELFF. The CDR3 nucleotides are TGTGCCAGCAGTTACCGTGAAGGGAACACCGGGGAGCTGTTTTTT.

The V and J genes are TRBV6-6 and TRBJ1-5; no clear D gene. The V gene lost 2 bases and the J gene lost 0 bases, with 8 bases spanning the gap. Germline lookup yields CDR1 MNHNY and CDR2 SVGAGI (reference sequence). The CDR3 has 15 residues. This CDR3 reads CASSYPGLSNQPQHF. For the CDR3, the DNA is TGTGCCAGCAGTTACCCGGGCCTTAGCAATCAGCCCCAGCATTTT.

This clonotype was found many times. The CDR3 reads CASSFLDSDYTF. The CDR3 DNA is TGTGCCAGCAGCTTCCTAGACAGCGACTACACCTTC. This chain joins TRBV7-2 and TRBJ1-2; a weak D match, TRBD1 (5 bases). Trimming took off 3 bases at V and 10 bases at J, with 12 bases between the two ends. The CDR3 extends over 12 amino acids. Germline-derived CDR1 and CDR2 are SGHTA and FQGNSA.

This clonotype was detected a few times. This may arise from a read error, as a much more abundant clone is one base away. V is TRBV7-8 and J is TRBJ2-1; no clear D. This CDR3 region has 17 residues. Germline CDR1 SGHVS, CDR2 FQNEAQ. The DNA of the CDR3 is TGTGTCAGCAGCTCCCTAACAACTCGGAGCTCCTACAATGAGCAGTTCTTC. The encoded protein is CVSSSLTTRSSYNEQFF.

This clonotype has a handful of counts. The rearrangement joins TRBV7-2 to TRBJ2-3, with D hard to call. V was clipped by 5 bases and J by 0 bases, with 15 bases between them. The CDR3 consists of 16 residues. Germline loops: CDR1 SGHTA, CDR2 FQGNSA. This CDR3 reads CASSPRKPPSTDTQYF. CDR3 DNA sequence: TGTGCCAGCAGCCCCAGAAAGCCTCCTAGCACAGATACGCAGTATTTT.

The DNA of the CDR3 is TGCGCCAGCAGCCACCCTGCTATAGGAGGGGATGAGCAGTTCTTC. It translates to CASSHPAIGGDEQFF. The gene calls are TRBV4-3 and TRBJ2-1; possible D gene TRBD2, 6 bases. Trimming stripped 3 bases from V and 8 bases from J, with 17 bases between. CDR1 LGHNA and CDR2 YSLEER come from the germline V gene. This CDR3 is built from 15 residues.

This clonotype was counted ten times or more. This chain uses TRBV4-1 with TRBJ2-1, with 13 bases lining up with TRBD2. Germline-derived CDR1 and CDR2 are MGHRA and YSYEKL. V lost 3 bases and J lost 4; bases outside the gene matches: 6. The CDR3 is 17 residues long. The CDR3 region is CASSHYETSGGYNEQFF. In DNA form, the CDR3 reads TGCGCCAGCAGCCATTACGAGACTAGCGGGGGGTACAATGAGCAGTTCTTC.

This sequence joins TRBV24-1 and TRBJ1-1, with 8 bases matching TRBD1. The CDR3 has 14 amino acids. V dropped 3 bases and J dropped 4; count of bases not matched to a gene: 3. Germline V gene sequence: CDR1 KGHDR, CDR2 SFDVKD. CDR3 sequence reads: CATSDGQGGTEAFF. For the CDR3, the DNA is TGTGCCACCAGTGATGGACAGGGTGGCACTGAAGCTTTCTTT.

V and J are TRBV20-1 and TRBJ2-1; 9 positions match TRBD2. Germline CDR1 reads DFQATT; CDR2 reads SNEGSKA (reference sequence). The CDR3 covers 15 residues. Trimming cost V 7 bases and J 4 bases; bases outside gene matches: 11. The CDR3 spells CSVVGVAGVYNEQFF. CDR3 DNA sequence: TGCAGTGTCGTGGGGGTAGCGGGGGTTTACAATGAGCAGTTCTTC.

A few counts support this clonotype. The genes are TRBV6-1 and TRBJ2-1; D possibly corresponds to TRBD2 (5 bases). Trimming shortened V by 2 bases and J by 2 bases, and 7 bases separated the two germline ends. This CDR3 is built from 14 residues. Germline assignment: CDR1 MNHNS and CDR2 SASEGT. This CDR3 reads CASSESGAYNEQFF. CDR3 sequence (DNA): TGTGCCAGCAGTGAATCCGGGGCCTACAATGAGCAGTTCTTC.

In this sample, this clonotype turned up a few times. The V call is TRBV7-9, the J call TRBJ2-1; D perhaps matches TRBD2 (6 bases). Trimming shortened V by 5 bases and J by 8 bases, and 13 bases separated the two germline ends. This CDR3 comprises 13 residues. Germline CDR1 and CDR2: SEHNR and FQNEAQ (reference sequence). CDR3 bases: TGTGCCAGCAGCCCCGCGGAGGGGTATGAGCAGTTCTTC. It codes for CASSPAEGYEQFF.

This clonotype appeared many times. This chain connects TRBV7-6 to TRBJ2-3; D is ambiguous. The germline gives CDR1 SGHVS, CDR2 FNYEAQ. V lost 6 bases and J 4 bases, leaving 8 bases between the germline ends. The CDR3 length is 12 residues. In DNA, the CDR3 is TGTGCCAGCAGTCTTAACGCAGATACGCAGTATTTT. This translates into CASSLNADTQYF.

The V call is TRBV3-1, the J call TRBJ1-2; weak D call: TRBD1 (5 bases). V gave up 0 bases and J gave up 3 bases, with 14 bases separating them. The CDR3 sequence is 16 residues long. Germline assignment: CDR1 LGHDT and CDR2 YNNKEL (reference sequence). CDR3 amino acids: CASSQEDTPSDYGYTF. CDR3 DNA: TGTGCCAGCAGCCAAGAGGACACTCCATCGGACTATGGCTACACCTTC.

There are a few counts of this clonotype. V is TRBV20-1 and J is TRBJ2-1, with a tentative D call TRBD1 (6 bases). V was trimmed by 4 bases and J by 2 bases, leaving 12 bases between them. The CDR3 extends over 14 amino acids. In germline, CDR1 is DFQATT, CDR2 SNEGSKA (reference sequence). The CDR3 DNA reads TGCAGTGCTATCGACAGGCGCACCTACAATGAGCAGTTCTTC. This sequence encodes CSAIDRRTYNEQFF.

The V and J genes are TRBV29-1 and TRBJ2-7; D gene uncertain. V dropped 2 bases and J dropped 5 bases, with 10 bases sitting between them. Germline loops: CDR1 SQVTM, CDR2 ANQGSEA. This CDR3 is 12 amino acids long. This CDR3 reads CSVERDPDEQYF. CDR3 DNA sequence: TGCAGCGTTGAAAGGGATCCTGACGAGCAGTACTTC.

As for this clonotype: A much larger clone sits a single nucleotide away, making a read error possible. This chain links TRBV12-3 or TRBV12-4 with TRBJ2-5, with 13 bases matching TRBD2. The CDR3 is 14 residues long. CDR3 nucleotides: TGTACCAGCGGACTAGCGGGGGAGAGGGGGACCCAGTACTTC. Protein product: CTSGLAGERGTQYF.

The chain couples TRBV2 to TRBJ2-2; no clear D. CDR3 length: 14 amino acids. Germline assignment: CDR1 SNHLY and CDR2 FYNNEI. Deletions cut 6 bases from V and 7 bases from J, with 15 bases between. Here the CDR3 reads CASRNSRNVGELFF. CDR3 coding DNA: TGTGCCAGCAGGAACAGTAGGAACGTCGGGGAGCTGTTTTTT.

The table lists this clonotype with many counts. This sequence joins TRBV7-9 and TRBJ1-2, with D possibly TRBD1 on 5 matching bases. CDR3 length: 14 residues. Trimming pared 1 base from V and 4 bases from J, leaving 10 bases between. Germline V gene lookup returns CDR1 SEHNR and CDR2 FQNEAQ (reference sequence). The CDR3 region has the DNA TGTGCCAGCAGCTTAGAGGAGGGGTTCTATGGCTACACCTTC. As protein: CASSLEEGFYGYTF. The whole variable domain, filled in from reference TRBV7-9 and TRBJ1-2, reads DTGVSQNPRHKITKRGQNVTFRCDPISEHNRLYWYRQTLGQGPEFLTYFQNEAQLEKSRLLSDRFSAERPKGSFSTLEIQRTEQGDSAMYLCASSLEEGFYGYTFGSGTRLTVV.

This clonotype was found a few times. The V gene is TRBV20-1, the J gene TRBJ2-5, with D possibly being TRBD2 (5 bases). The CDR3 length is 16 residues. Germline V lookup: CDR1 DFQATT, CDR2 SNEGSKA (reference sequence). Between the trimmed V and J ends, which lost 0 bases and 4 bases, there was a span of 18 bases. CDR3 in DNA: TGCAGTGCTAGAGAGACCCGTAGCTCGGCGGGAGAGACCCAGTACTTC. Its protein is CSARETRSSAGETQYF.

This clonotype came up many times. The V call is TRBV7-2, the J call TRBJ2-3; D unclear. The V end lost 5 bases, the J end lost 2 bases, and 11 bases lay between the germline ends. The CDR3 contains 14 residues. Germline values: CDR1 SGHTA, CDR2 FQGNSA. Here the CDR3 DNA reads TGTGCCAGCAGCATGACTCGTATCACAGATACGCAGTATTTT. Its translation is CASSMTRITDTQYF.

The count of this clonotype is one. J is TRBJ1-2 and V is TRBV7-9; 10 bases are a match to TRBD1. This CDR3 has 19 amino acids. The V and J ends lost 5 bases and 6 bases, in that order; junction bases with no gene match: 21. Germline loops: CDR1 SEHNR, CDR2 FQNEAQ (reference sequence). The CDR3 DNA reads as TGTGCCAGCAGCCATCCCGACGTTACGACAGGGGGCGAAGTCGATGGCTACACCTTC. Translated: CASSHPDVTTGGEVDGYTF.